This T cell receptor (beta chain) was found in a study of T-cell reconstitution after alpha-beta-depleted transplantation in children. This clonotype was observed a few times. Its antigen is still unknown. TCRbeta library preparation incorporated unique molecular identifiers. MiXCR, run by TCRdb on the PCR reads, gives a single entry per CDR3 protein. The sample has a few hundred thousand distinct CDR3 sequences, roughly 17% seen once; the top ten hold 25% to 30%. Broader study findings: By about two months after transplant, alpha-beta T cells reportedly arose from several hundred graft clones that had expanded. Day-60 TCRbeta diversity that was high in some patients was derived from surviving recipient T cells and thymic progenitors. Newly generated T cells supplied most T-cell counts and diversity one year post-transplant.

Germline CDR1 and CDR2: MNHEY and SVGEGT. The CDR3 is made up of 12 amino acids. V lost 2 bases to trimming and J lost 2 bases, with 4 bases between them. The genes are TRBV6-2 or TRBV6-3 and TRBJ2-7; D unclear. Specimen: PBMCs, mostly from graft donor cells, collected 360 days after TCRalphabeta/CD19-depleted stem cell transplant. The TCR sequence derives from a boy younger than two who had a stem cell transplant for Wiskott-Aldrich syndrome, so the T cells may come from the graft donor. CDR3 in amino acids: CASSYRTYEQYF. CDR3 in DNA: TGTGCCAGCAGTTACCGGACCTACGAGCAGTACTTC.